Below, 5 T cell receptor beta chains from the same sample are listed, as sequenced in a study of long-term antiretroviral therapy in people with HIV. The assay used was immunoSEQ (version v3.0), run at survey level. TCRdb's copy holds only in-frame clones and misses some; the assay was immunoSEQ multiplex PCR. This table has fewer than 20,000 clones, 65% to 85% appearing once. The sample was unsorted PBMCs, taken nearly 2.6 years before starting antiretroviral therapy. Receptor source: a woman between 50 and 59 years old with HIV.

In its sample, this clone ranks as medium-sized (0.01 to 0.1%). This rearrangement joins TRBV7-7 to TRBJ2-7; 8 bases fit TRBD1. CDR3 length: 13 amino acids. After removal of 4 bases from V and 5 bases from J, the junction contained 4 bases not matched to a gene. Germline V gene lookup returns CDR1 SSHAT and CDR2 FNYEAQ (reference sequence). CDR3 protein: CASSSGQGNEQYF. CDR3 DNA sequence: TGTGCCAGCAGCTCCGGACAGGGCAACGAGCAGTACTTC.

The chain uses TRBV4-2 and TRBJ2-3; 7 bases are a match to TRBD1. With 0 bases clipped from V and 4 bases from J, the junction kept 4 bases outside the gene matches. The CDR3 sequence is 15 residues long. Germline values: CDR1 LGHNA, CDR2 YNFKEQ. The CDR3 region is CASSQEGGRADTQYF. The CDR3 nucleotides read TGTGCCAGCAGCCAAGAAGGGGGCCGAGCAGATACGCAGTATTTT.

The chain links TRBV2 to TRBJ2-2; no definite D call. V was clipped by 6 bases and J by 1 base, with 15 bases between them. This CDR3 is 16 amino acids long. Germline values: CDR1 SNHLY, CDR2 FYNNEI. This CDR3 is CASRRVRSQNTGELFF. The CDR3, as DNA: TGTGCCAGCAGAAGGGTCCGGTCCCAGAACACCGGGGAGCTGTTTTTT.

This clone was found once. V usage is TRBV5-5 and J usage is TRBJ2-7, with D perhaps assigned TRBD1 or TRBD2 (6 bases each). The CDR3 has 13 amino acids. The germline V gene has CDR1 SGHKS and CDR2 YYEKEE (reference sequence). Trimming removed 2 bases at V and 5 bases at J, with 11 bases between. This CDR3 reads CASSFGGRNEQYF. CDR3 sequence (DNA): TGTGCCAGCAGCTTTGGGGGGCGTAACGAGCAGTACTTC.

The chain employs TRBV10-3 and TRBJ1-5, with D perhaps matching TRBD1 (6 bases). Per germline, CDR1 ENHRY and CDR2 SYGVKD. The CDR3 contains 12 residues. V lost 10 bases and J 4 bases, leaving 11 bases between the germline ends. The CDR3 nucleotides are TGTGCCACAGGACAGCCAAATCAGCCCCAGCATTTT. Its translation is CATGQPNQPQHF.